This T cell receptor (beta chain) was observed in a study of cytomegalovirus exposure and HLA in healthy donors. Primers included in the PCR were 60 Vbeta and 13 Jbeta primers. The data were produced by immunoSEQ multiplex PCR, yet TCRdb's version contains in-frame clones alone and is incomplete. This sample's clone table lists just over 150,000 clones. Germline assignment: CDR1 KGHSH and CDR2 LQKENI. V lost 2 bases, J lost 3 bases, and 11 bases lay in between. The CDR3 contains 15 residues. The source material was PBMCs. V is TRBV18 and J is TRBJ1-5; a weak D match, TRBD1 (6 bases). This receptor was taken from a man aged 25 to 40 in good health and CMV-seronegative. The CDR3 is CASSPAGDLNQPQHF. The CDR3, as DNA: TGTGCCAGCTCACCAGCAGGGGACCTCAATCAGCCCCAGCATTTT.